Included here is one T cell receptor (beta chain) sequence, with context. Its antigen remains unidentified. At one of its ends the junction is not consistent with the germline gene, which may arise from a read error. The data were obtained in a study of CD8+CD57+ T cells in acquired aplastic anemia. Background on the study: The DNA of sorted CD4+ and CD8+ cells averaged about 3 ug.

The TCR beta profiling, which covered VDJ combination and CDR3 sequence, was carried out using genomic DNA as the template. TCRdb re-analysed the reads in MiXCR, keeping a single row per CDR3 protein. The data show under 250,000 distinct CDR3 sequences, around 45% seen once. Individuals selected for sequencing had exhibited CD8+CD57+ cell expansion on flow cytometry. Every patient presented with severe acquired aplastic anemia. All patients were therapy-naive when blood was sampled. General study results and limits: In common between the patients and the controls were twenty-nine CD8+ CDR3 sequences.

Sequenced sample: sorted CD4+, CD8+, or CD8+CD57+ T cells (not recorded which) from PBMCs. The receptor was derived from a human donor with aplastic anemia.

As DNA, the CDR3 is TGTGCCAGCAGCCCCTGGGGCGACAGGAACACTGAGGCTTTCTTT. This gives the protein CASSPWGDRNTEAFF. The chain recombines TRBV14 with TRBJ1-1; the D gene is possibly TRBD1 (6 bases). In germline, CDR1 is SGHDN, CDR2 FVKESK. The CDR3 runs 15 residues.